The clone carrying this TCR beta chain was picked up a small number of times. TCRdb's table, derived via immunoSEQ multiplex PCR, lists solely in-frame clones and lacks some. This sample yields approximately 100,000 clones, of which more than 75% are seen a single time; 2% to 3% belongs to the top ten. The data originate from a study of radiotherapy plus CTLA-4 blockade in lung cancer. As for the study in general: An objective response was seen in about 18% of patients, and disease control in 25% to 40%.

Germline loops: CDR1 MNHNS, CDR2 SASEGT. The CDR3 has 15 residues. V was trimmed by 6 bases and J by 1 base, leaving 16 bases between them. This chain uses TRBV6-1 with TRBJ2-7; no clear D. The sequencing here drew on peripheral blood, taken from a patient treated with radiotherapy plus ipilimumab. This clonotype was sampled from a human donor with non-small cell lung cancer that progressed on radiotherapy plus ipilimumab. Some clones in this sample may be carry-over from other donors' samples. The CDR3 DNA reads as TGTGCCAGCAGCGAACCACGTGGTCGATCCTACGAGCAGTACTTC. Its translation: CASSEPRGRSYEQYF.